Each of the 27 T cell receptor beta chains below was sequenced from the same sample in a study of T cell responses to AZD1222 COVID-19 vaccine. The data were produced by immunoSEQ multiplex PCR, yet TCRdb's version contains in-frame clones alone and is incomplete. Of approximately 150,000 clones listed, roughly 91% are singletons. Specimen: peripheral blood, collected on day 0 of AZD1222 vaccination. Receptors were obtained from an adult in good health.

The CDR3 loop is CASSLIGGYTF. CDR3 coding DNA: TGTGCCAGCAGTTTAATAGGAGGCTACACCTTC. The V gene is TRBV12-3 or TRBV12-4, the J gene TRBJ1-2; no reliable D call. This CDR3 region has 11 residues. V lost 2 bases and J 8 bases, leaving 6 bases between the germline ends.

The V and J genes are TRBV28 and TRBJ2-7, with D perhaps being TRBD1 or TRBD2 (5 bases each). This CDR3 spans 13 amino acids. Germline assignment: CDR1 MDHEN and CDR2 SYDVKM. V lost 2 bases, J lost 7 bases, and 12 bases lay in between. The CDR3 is CASSLQGPVEQYF. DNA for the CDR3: TGTGCCAGCAGTTTACAGGGACCGGTGGAGCAGTACTTC.

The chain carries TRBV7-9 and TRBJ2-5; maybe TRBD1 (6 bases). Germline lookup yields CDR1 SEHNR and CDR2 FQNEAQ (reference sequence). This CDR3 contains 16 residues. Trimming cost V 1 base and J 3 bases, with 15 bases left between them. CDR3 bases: TGTGCCAGCAGCTTAGGGCGCGCGCACAGGGAAGAGACCCAGTACTTC. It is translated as CASSLGRAHREETQYF. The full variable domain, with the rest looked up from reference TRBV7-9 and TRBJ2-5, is DTGVSQNPRHKITKRGQNVTFRCDPISEHNRLYWYRQTLGQGPEFLTYFQNEAQLEKSRLLSDRFSAERPKGSFSTLEIQRTEQGDSAMYLCASSLGRAHREETQYFGPGTRLLVL.

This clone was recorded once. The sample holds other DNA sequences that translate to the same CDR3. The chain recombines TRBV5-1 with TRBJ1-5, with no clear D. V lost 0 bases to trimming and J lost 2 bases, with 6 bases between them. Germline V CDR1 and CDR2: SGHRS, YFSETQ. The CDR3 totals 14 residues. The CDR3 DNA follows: TGCGCCAGCAGCTTGGGGGATGGCAATCAGCCCCAGCATTTT. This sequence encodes CASSLGDGNQPQHF.

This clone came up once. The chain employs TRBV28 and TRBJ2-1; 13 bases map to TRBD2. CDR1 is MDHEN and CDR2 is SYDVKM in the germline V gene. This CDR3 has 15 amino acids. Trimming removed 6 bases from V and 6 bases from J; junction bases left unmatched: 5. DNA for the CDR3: TGTGCCAGCAGGCCAACTAGCGGGAGGGTCAATGAGCAGTTCTTC. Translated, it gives CASRPTSGRVNEQFF.

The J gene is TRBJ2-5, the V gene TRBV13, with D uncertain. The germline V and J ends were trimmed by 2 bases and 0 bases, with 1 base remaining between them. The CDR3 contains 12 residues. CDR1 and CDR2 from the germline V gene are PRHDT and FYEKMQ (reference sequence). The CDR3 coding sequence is TGTGCCAGCAGCTTAAACCAAGAGACCCAGTACTTC. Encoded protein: CASSLNQETQYF.

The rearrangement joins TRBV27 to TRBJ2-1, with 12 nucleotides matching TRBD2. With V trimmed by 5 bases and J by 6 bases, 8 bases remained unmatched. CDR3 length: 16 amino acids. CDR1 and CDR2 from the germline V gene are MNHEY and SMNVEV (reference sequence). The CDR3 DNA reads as TGTGCCAGCAGTACCACGGAACTAGCGGGAGGCAATGAGCAGTTCTTC. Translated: CASSTTELAGGNEQFF.

As DNA, the CDR3 is TGTGCCAGCAGTCCCCGCGGGGCTTATTCTTATGGCTACACCTTC. This gives the protein CASSPRGAYSYGYTF. The chain has TRBV28 and TRBJ1-2; D is possibly TRBD1 (5 bases). This CDR3 is 15 amino acids long. Per the germline V gene, CDR1 is MDHEN and CDR2 is SYDVKM. The V and J ends lost 5 bases and 5 bases respectively, with 18 bases between them.

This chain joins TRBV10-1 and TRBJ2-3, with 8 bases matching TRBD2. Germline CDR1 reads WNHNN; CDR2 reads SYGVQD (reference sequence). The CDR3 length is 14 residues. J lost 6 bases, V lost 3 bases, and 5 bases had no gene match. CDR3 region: CASSEMTSVDTQYF. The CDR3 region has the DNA TGCGCCAGCAGTGAAATGACTAGCGTGGATACGCAGTATTTT.

The chain's CDR3 is CAWSLPLGTANSPLHF. DNA of the CDR3: TGTGCCTGGAGCCTTCCACTCGGGACAGCTAATTCACCCCTCCACTTT. The rearrangement joins TRBV30 to TRBJ1-6; 7 positions agree with TRBD1. Trimming at V came to 3 bases and at J to 6 bases, leaving 11 bases not matched to a gene. The CDR3 has 16 residues. Germline assignment: CDR1 GTSNPN and CDR2 SVGIG (reference sequence).

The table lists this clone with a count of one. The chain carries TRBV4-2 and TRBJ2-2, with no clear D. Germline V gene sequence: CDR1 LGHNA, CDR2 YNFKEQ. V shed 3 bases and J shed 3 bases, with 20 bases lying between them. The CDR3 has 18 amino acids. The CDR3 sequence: CASSQDPPVDTDTGELFF. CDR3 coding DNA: TGTGCCAGCAGCCAGGACCCCCCCGTGGATACGGACACCGGGGAGCTGTTTTTT.

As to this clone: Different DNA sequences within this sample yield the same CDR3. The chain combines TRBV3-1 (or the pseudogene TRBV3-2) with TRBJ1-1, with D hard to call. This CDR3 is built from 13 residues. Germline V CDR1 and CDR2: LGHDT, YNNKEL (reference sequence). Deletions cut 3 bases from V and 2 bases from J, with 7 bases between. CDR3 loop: CASSQVGNTEAFF. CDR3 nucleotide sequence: TGTGCCAGCAGCCAGGTAGGAAACACTGAAGCTTTCTTT.

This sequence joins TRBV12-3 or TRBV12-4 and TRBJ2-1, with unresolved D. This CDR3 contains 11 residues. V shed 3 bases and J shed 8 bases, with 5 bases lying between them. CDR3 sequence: CASSFSHEQFF. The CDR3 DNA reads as TGTGCCAGCAGTTTTTCCCATGAGCAGTTCTTC.

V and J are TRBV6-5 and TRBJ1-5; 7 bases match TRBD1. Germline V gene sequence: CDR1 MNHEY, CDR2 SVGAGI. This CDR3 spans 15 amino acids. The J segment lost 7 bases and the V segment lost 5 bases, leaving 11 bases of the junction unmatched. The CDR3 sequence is CASSPTWDSLQPQHF. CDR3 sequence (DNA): TGTGCCAGCAGTCCAACATGGGACAGCCTACAGCCCCAGCATTTT.

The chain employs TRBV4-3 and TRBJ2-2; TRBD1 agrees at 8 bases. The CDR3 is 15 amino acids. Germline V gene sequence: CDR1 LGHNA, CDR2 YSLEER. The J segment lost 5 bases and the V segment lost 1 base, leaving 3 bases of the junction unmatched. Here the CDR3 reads CASSQGTGWTGELFF. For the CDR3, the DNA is TGCGCCAGCAGCCAAGGGACAGGGTGGACCGGGGAGCTGTTTTTT.

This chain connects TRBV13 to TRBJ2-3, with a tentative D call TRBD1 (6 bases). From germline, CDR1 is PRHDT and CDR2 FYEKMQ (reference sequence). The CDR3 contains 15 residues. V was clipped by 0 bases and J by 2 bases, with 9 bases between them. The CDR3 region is CASSLGGANTDTQYF. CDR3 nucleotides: TGTGCCAGCAGCTTAGGGGGGGCTAACACAGATACGCAGTATTTT.

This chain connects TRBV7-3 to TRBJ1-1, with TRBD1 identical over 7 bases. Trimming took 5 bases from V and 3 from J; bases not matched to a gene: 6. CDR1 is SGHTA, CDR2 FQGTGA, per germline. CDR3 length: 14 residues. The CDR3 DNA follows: TGTGCCAGCAGCCGAGGGGGCGGCGACACTGAAGCTTTCTTT. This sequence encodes CASSRGGGDTEAFF.

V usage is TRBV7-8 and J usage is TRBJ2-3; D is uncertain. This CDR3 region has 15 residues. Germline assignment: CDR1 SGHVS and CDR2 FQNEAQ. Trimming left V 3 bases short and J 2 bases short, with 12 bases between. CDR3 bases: TGTGCCAGCAGCTTGGAAGGGATCGACACAGATACGCAGTATTTT. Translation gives CASSLEGIDTDTQYF.

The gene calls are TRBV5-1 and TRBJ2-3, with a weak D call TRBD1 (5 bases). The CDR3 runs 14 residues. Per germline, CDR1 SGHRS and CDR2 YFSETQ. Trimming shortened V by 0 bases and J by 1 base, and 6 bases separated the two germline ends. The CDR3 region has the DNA TGCGCCAGCAGCTTGGCACAGGGCACAGATACGCAGTATTTT. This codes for CASSLAQGTDTQYF.

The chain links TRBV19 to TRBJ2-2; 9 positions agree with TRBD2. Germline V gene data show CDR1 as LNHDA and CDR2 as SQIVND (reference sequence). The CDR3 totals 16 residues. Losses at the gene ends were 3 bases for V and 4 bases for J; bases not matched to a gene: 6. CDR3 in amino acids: CASSMQAGGRTGELFF. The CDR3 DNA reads TGTGCCAGTAGTATGCAAGCGGGAGGACGCACCGGGGAGCTGTTTTTT. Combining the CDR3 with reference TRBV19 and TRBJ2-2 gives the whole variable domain DGGITQSPKYLFRKEGQNVTLSCEQNLNHDAMYWYRQDPGQGLRLIYYSQIVNDFQKGDIAEGYSVSREKKESFPLTVTSAQKNPTAFYLCASSMQAGGRTGELFFGEGSRLTVL.

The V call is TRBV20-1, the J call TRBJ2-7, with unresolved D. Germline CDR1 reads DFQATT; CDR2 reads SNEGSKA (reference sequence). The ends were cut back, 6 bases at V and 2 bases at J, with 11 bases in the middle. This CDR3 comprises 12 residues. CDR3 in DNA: TGCAGTGCCAGTGACCAGACCTACGAGCAGTACTTC. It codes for CSASDQTYEQYF.

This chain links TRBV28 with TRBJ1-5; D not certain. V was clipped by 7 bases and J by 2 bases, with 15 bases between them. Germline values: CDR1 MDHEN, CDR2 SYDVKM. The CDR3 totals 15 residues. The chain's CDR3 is CASNTLGIGNQPQHF. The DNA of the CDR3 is TGTGCCAGCAATACGTTGGGTATTGGCAATCAGCCCCAGCATTTT.

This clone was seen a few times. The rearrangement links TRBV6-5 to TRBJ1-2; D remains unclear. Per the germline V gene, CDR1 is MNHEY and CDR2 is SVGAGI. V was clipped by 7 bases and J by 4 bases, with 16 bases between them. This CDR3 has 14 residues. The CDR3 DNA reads TGTGCCAGCATGGAAAACGGACTCCCCTATGGCTACACCTTC. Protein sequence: CASMENGLPYGYTF.

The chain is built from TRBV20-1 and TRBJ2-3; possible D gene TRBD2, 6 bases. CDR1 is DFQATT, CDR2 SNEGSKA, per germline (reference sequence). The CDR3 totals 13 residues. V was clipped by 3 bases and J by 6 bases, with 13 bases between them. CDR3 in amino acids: CSASSGVQDTQYF. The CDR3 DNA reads TGCAGTGCTAGTTCGGGGGTCCAGGATACGCAGTATTTT.

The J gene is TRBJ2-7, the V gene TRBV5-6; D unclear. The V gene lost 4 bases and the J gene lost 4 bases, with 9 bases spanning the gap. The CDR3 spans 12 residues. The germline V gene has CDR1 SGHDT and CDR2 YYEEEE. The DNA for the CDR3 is TGTGCCAGCAGCCCTGGTGGGTACGAGCAGTACTTC. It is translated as CASSPGGYEQYF. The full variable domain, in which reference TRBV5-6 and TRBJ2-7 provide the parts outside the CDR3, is DAGVTQSPTHLIKTRGQQVTLRCSPKSGHDTVSWYQQALGQGPQFIFQYYEEEERQRGNFPDRFSGHQFPNYSSELNVNALLLGDSALYLCASSPGGYEQYFGPGTRLTVT.

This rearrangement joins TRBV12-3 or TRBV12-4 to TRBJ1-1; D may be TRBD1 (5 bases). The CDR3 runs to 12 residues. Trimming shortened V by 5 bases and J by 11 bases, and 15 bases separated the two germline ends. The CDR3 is CASSLDSVGAFF. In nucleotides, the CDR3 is TGTGCCAGCAGTCTCGACAGTGTGGGCGCTTTCTTT.

CDR3 DNA: TGTGCCAGCAGCCCCCGGTTGGCAGGGGGTTCACCCCTCCACTTT. Translating gives CASSPRLAGGSPLHF. The genes are TRBV7-8 and TRBJ1-6, with 7 bases that match TRBD1. Germline CDR1 reads SGHVS; CDR2 reads FQNEAQ. Trimming cost V 5 bases and J 9 bases; bases outside gene matches: 10. The CDR3 totals 15 residues.